The 4 T cell receptor beta chains reported below all come from one sample, sequenced in a study of blood T cell repertoires in COVID-19. Assay: immunoSEQ multiplex PCR; the TCRdb copy retains only in-frame clones and omits some. The sample consists of 100,000 or so clones, over 85% of them appearing once. What was sequenced was peripheral blood. These receptors all come from a woman aged 50 to 60 with COVID-19, enrolled during active disease.

This sequence joins TRBV6-1 and TRBJ2-4; 7 bases match TRBD1. Germline V gene data show CDR1 as MNHNS and CDR2 as SASEGT. The CDR3 totals 14 residues. J was trimmed by 9 bases and V by 2 bases; bases with no gene match: 7. CDR3 in amino acids: CASSEWQGEIIQYF. The CDR3 DNA is TGTGCCAGCAGTGAATGGCAGGGGGAAATCATTCAGTACTTC.

This chain connects TRBV5-4 to TRBJ1-1; no definite D call. CDR3 length equals 11 residues. The V end lost 5 bases, the J end lost 2 bases, and 4 bases lay between the germline ends. CDR1 is SGHNT and CDR2 is YYREEE in the germline V gene (reference sequence). The CDR3 region is CASSLNTEAFF. The DNA for the CDR3 is TGTGCCAGCAGTTTAAACACTGAAGCTTTCTTT.

V and J are TRBV10-3 and TRBJ1-2; 7 bases line up with TRBD1. The germline V gene encodes CDR1 ENHRY and CDR2 SYGVKD. Trimming at V came to 5 bases and at J to 6 bases, leaving 12 bases not matched to a gene. The CDR3 has 15 amino acids. In DNA form, the CDR3 reads TGTGCCATCAGTAATCTGACAGGGAGAAAAGATGGCTACACCTTC. Its translation: CAISNLTGRKDGYTF.

A single count supports this clone. The chain combines TRBV5-1 with TRBJ2-5; TRBD2 agrees at 8 bases. Trimming at V came to 0 bases and at J to 5 bases, leaving 9 bases not matched to a gene. Per germline, CDR1 SGHRS and CDR2 YFSETQ. The CDR3 is 16 residues long. The CDR3 here is CASSLVAGGGAETQYF. CDR3 DNA: TGCGCCAGCAGCTTGGTGGCGGGGGGAGGTGCGGAGACCCAGTACTTC.